This T cell receptor (beta chain) was identified during a study of breast tumors, draining lymph nodes, adjacent tissues. Overall study findings and caveats: Findings are consistent with lymph node origin and intratumoral expansion of most tumor T cells.

CDR3 size: 13 residues. Germline values: CDR1 SGHRS, CDR2 YFSETQ. V lost 0 bases to trimming and J lost 9 bases; unmatched junction nucleotides: 4. TCRdb fed the multiplex PCR reads into MiXCR, producing one record per CDR3 protein. The table includes 200,000 to 300,000 distinct CDR3 sequences, 30% detected once. The lymph nodes were axillary draining lymph nodes from breast cancer patients. This clonotype was recorded many times. Its antigen is not known. This chain joins TRBV5-1 and TRBJ2-7; TRBD1 matches at 9 bases. The sequencing sample was made of axillary lymph node tissue. The clonotype was recovered from a female donor with breast cancer. Some clones in this sample may be carry-over from other donors' samples. CDR3 nucleotide sequence: TGCGCCAGCAGCTTGGAACAGGGGGCGCGGCAGTACTTC. Translation: CASSLEQGARQYF. Full variable domain (missing parts from reference TRBV5-1 and TRBJ2-7): KAGVTQTPRYLIKTRGQQVTLSCSPISGHRSVSWYQQTPGQGLQFLFEYFSETQRNKGNFPGRFSGRQFSNSRSEMNVSTLELGDSALYLCASSLEQGARQYFGPGTRLTVT.